This is a list of T cell receptor beta chains from one sample in a study of shared clonotypes between healthy human individuals. Generated by immunoSEQ multiplex PCR, the TCRdb table keeps only in-frame clones and is missing some. In the table there are about 2 million clones, about 95% of which are singletons. Sequencing input: naive CD8+ T cells sorted from blood. Receptor source: a man between 18 and 29 years old in good health. Both conserved end residues are trimmed from each CDR3. The order of the fields is J gene, clone size, V gene, D gene, CDR3 protein. D genes are given only for firm matches. A row's size may be missing; if present it is once, few, many or a size class.

J gene: TRBJ2-7
clone size: .
V gene: TRBV5-6
D gene: .
CDR3 protein: ASSDGSSYEQY

J gene: TRBJ1-2
clone size: .
V gene: TRBV5-1
D gene: .
CDR3 protein: ASSLDGSNYGYT

J gene: TRBJ1-1
clone size: .
V gene: TRBV12-5
D gene: .
CDR3 protein: ASGFGTPPEAF

J gene: TRBJ2-5
clone size: .
V gene: TRBV19
D gene: TRBD2
CDR3 protein: ASATFGLEETQY

J gene: TRBJ2-1
clone size: .
V gene: TRBV6-5
D gene: TRBD2
CDR3 protein: ASSYSRGGNEQF

J gene: TRBJ1-5
clone size: .
V gene: TRBV7-2
D gene: .
CDR3 protein: ASSLRGFYQPQH

J gene: TRBJ2-7
clone size: .
V gene: TRBV27
D gene: TRBD2
CDR3 protein: ATRVAGGYEQY

J gene: TRBJ1-1
clone size: .
V gene: TRBV5-1
D gene: TRBD1
CDR3 protein: ASSLGTGGYTEAF

J gene: TRBJ1-1
clone size: .
V gene: TRBV6-5
D gene: TRBD1
CDR3 protein: ASSYDRGSEAF

J gene: TRBJ2-1
clone size: .
V gene: TRBV11-3
D gene: .
CDR3 protein: ASSLGKKGGDNEQF

J gene: TRBJ2-7
clone size: .
V gene: TRBV29-1
D gene: .
CDR3 protein: SVEEDRPGEQY

J gene: TRBJ1-1
clone size: .
V gene: TRBV27
D gene: .
CDR3 protein: ASSPGWGANTEAF

J gene: TRBJ1-1
clone size: .
V gene: TRBV7-2
D gene: .
CDR3 protein: ASSLDVFLQGDTEAF

J gene: TRBJ1-1
clone size: .
V gene: TRBV27
D gene: TRBD1
CDR3 protein: ASSFSQGTTEAF

J gene: TRBJ2-2
clone size: .
V gene: TRBV19
D gene: .
CDR3 protein: ASSIDRAGLNTGELF

J gene: TRBJ1-1
clone size: .
V gene: TRBV14
D gene: .
CDR3 protein: ASSQYREGTEAF

J gene: TRBJ2-3
clone size: .
V gene: TRBV13
D gene: TRBD2
CDR3 protein: ASSLWTLAGSPSTDTQY

J gene: TRBJ1-5
clone size: .
V gene: TRBV19
D gene: .
CDR3 protein: ASSMAYSNQPQH

J gene: TRBJ1-6
clone size: .
V gene: TRBV4-1
D gene: .
CDR3 protein: ASSPGPLISPLH

J gene: TRBJ1-6
clone size: .
V gene: TRBV14
D gene: .
CDR3 protein: ASSQDGYSPLH

J gene: TRBJ2-7
clone size: once
V gene: TRBV2
D gene: .
CDR3 protein: ASSEPSATYEQY

J gene: TRBJ1-4
clone size: .
V gene: TRBV27
D gene: .
CDR3 protein: ASRFGGPTNEKLF

J gene: TRBJ2-1
clone size: .
V gene: TRBV9
D gene: TRBD2
CDR3 protein: ASSVDERGRDEQF

J gene: TRBJ2-3
clone size: .
V gene: TRBV2
D gene: .
CDR3 protein: ASRARDDWGVYTDTQY

J gene: TRBJ1-3
clone size: .
V gene: TRBV10-1
D gene: .
CDR3 protein: ASSDNRLSSGNTIY

J gene: TRBJ2-5
clone size: .
V gene: TRBV7-9
D gene: TRBD1
CDR3 protein: ASSLGWTGLQETQY

J gene: TRBJ2-3
clone size: once
V gene: TRBV10-2
D gene: TRBD1
CDR3 protein: ASSMIQGWASTDTQY

J gene: TRBJ2-5
clone size: .
V gene: TRBV28
D gene: .
CDR3 protein: ASSLGGQETQY

J gene: TRBJ2-7
clone size: .
V gene: TRBV6-5
D gene: .
CDR3 protein: ASSYSRDYEQY

J gene: TRBJ2-7
clone size: .
V gene: TRBV5-1
D gene: TRBD2
CDR3 protein: ASSVAGGSYEQY

J gene: TRBJ2-7
clone size: .
V gene: TRBV7-9
D gene: TRBD1
CDR3 protein: ASSPLGQVYEQY

J gene: TRBJ2-7
clone size: .
V gene: TRBV7-9
D gene: TRBD1
CDR3 protein: ASSFLAGTGGGEQY

J gene: TRBJ1-1
clone size: .
V gene: TRBV7-2
D gene: .
CDR3 protein: ASSFAGNTEAF

J gene: TRBJ2-2
clone size: .
V gene: TRBV5-6
D gene: .
CDR3 protein: ASSLYRQNTGELF

J gene: TRBJ2-1
clone size: .
V gene: TRBV19
D gene: TRBD2
CDR3 protein: ASSSSSSGGTDEQF

J gene: TRBJ2-3
clone size: .
V gene: TRBV30
D gene: .
CDR3 protein: AWTGALTTDTQY

J gene: TRBJ2-1
clone size: .
V gene: TRBV9
D gene: .
CDR3 protein: ASSVTSQQPYNEQF

J gene: TRBJ1-2
clone size: .
V gene: TRBV5-1
D gene: .
CDR3 protein: ASSYDRNYGYT

J gene: TRBJ1-1
clone size: .
V gene: TRBV5-4
D gene: TRBD1
CDR3 protein: ASSPDRGKGNTEAF

J gene: TRBJ1-1
clone size: .
V gene: TRBV29-1
D gene: TRBD1
CDR3 protein: SVERDRGGTEAF

J gene: TRBJ1-5
clone size: .
V gene: TRBV11-2
D gene: TRBD1
CDR3 protein: ASSFGRGSNQPQH

J gene: TRBJ2-3
clone size: once
V gene: TRBV5-6
D gene: .
CDR3 protein: ASSLMEDTQY

J gene: TRBJ2-3
clone size: .
V gene: TRBV19
D gene: .
CDR3 protein: ASSPGVLPGTDTQY

J gene: TRBJ1-2
clone size: .
V gene: TRBV30
D gene: TRBD1
CDR3 protein: AWSPGQGYGYT

J gene: TRBJ2-7
clone size: once
V gene: TRBV7-9
D gene: .
CDR3 protein: ASSSATGQLYEQY

J gene: TRBJ2-3
clone size: .
V gene: TRBV28
D gene: TRBD2
CDR3 protein: ASSLELAGGSDTQY

J gene: TRBJ1-5
clone size: .
V gene: TRBV18
D gene: TRBD1
CDR3 protein: ASSFDRGLDQPQH

J gene: TRBJ1-1
clone size: few
V gene: TRBV4-1
D gene: .
CDR3 protein: ASSQYPDTEAF